These 21 T cell receptor beta chains came from one sample sequenced in a study of CD8+CD57+ T cells in acquired aplastic anemia. Investigators profiled TCR beta VDJ and CDR3 from genomic DNA template. TCRdb re-derived calls from the reads in MiXCR, one entry per CDR3 protein. Of some 160,000 distinct CDR3 sequences in the sample, 47% were seen once. It was patients with CD8+CD57+ cell expansion by flow cytometry who were chosen for sequencing. Sequencing input: sorted CD4+, CD8+, or CD8+CD57+ T cells (not recorded which) from PBMCs. Receptors originate from a human donor with aplastic anemia.

The chain recombines TRBV5-1 with TRBJ2-2; 7 bases match TRBD1. Germline assignment: CDR1 SGHRS and CDR2 YFSETQ. The CDR3 consists of 16 residues. J was trimmed by 1 base and V by 4 bases; bases with no gene match: 7. Here the CDR3 DNA reads TGCGCCAGCAGCCGGGACAGTCAGTGGAACACCGGGGAGCTGTTTTTT. Protein product: CASSRDSQWNTGELFF.

This chain connects TRBV25-1 to TRBJ2-7, with a tentative D call TRBD1 (6 bases). Trimming left V 4 bases short and J 0 bases short, with 10 bases between. Looked up from germline, CDR1 is MGHDK and CDR2 is SYGVNS. The CDR3 has 14 amino acids. The CDR3 is CASSGIQGSYEQYF. CDR3 nucleotides: TGTGCCAGCAGTGGTATACAGGGCTCCTACGAGCAGTACTTC.

Turning to this clonotype: No conserved phenylalanine or tryptophan ends this CDR3, so it is likely a read error. It is unclear where the CDR3 begins or ends on the DNA, so no DNA is shown, and the CDR3 is as TCRdb lists it. The genes are TRBV19 and TRBJ1-3. A total of 8 residues make up the CDR3, ends included. From germline, CDR1 is LNHDA and CDR2 SQIVND (reference sequence). The CDR3 region is CASSDHLA.

In its sample, this clonotype was seen many times. CDR3 in DNA: TGTGCCAGTATCCCGGCGGGGGAGAGCTATGGCTACACCTTC. Amino acid sequence: CASIPAGESYGYTF. The chain has TRBV19 and TRBJ1-2; a possible D gene is TRBD1 (5 bases). The CDR3 has 14 amino acids. From germline, CDR1 is LNHDA and CDR2 SQIVND (reference sequence). With 7 bases removed from V and 4 bases from J, the gap between germline ends came to 16 bases.

This clonotype was recorded a few times. This chain joins TRBV7-2 and TRBJ1-1, with D tentatively TRBD1 (5 bases). Germline CDR1 SGHTA, CDR2 FQGNSA. The CDR3 consists of 14 residues. V was cut by 5 bases and J by 6 bases, with 16 bases left in between. CDR3 bases: TGTGCCAGCAGCGTCCAGGAGAGGGGCGCTGAAGCTTTCTTT. Protein: CASSVQERGAEAFF.

This clonotype was counted many times. This chain joins TRBV7-2 and TRBJ2-1; the match to TRBD2 covers 12 bases. Trimming cost V 6 bases and J 8 bases; bases outside gene matches: 14. The V gene's germline CDR1 is SGHTA and CDR2 FQGNSA. The CDR3 has 17 amino acids. As DNA, the CDR3 is TGTGCCAGCAGACCTACCCCGACTAGCGGGAGTTTCGATGAGCAGTTCTTC. It is translated as CASRPTPTSGSFDEQFF.

This clonotype was counted between two and nine times. This rearrangement joins TRBV27 to TRBJ1-4; D remains ambiguous. CDR1 and CDR2 (germline): MNHEY, SMNVEV (reference sequence). V gave up 6 bases and J gave up 6 bases, with 14 bases separating them. There are 14 residues in the CDR3. DNA for the CDR3: TGTGCCAGCAGCCCGTCAATGCCCGATGAAAAACTGTTTTTT. It translates to CASSPSMPDEKLFF.

This clonotype appeared a few times. V usage is TRBV6-1 and J usage is TRBJ2-1; a weak D match, TRBD2 (6 bases). Trimming took off 6 bases at V and 0 bases at J, with 12 bases between the two ends. The CDR3 runs 15 residues. The V gene's germline CDR1 is MNHNS and CDR2 SASEGT. The CDR3 DNA reads TGTGCCAGCAGCCCGGGGGTAAGCTCCTACAATGAGCAGTTCTTC. This encodes CASSPGVSSYNEQFF.

This clonotype has a handful of counts. The chain uses TRBV18 and TRBJ2-7, with 9 bases lining up with TRBD1. The CDR3 extends over 17 amino acids. V was pared by 1 base and J by 3 bases, with 10 bases of the junction left unmatched. Germline CDR1 and CDR2: KGHSH and LQKENI. As DNA, the CDR3 is TGTGCCAGCTCACCACTCCCTACAGGGGGCCCAATCTACGAGCAGTACTTC. This translates into CASSPLPTGGPIYEQYF.

V is TRBV10-3 and J is TRBJ1-6; TRBD1 agrees at 9 bases. V shed 4 bases, J shed 8 bases, and the junction held 12 bases outside the gene matches. Per the germline V gene, CDR1 is ENHRY and CDR2 is SYGVKD. This CDR3 contains 17 residues. The CDR3 coding sequence is TGTGCCATCAGTGTGGGGACAGGGCCGATTGGGGATTCACCCCTCCACTTT. The encoded protein is CAISVGTGPIGDSPLHF.

The J gene is TRBJ2-3, the V gene TRBV10-3; 13 nucleotides align to TRBD2. Trimming removed 2 bases from V and 1 base from J; junction bases left unmatched: 3. Germline loops: CDR1 ENHRY, CDR2 SYGVKD. This CDR3 is 17 amino acids long. CDR3: CAISEIGLAGGTDTQYF. The CDR3 bases are TGTGCCATCAGTGAGATCGGACTAGCGGGGGGCACAGATACGCAGTATTTT.

This clonotype was seen repeatedly, ten times or more. The chain links TRBV6-5 to TRBJ1-4; 9 positions agree with TRBD1. The CDR3 is made up of 13 amino acids. V lost 2 bases and J lost 8; bases outside the gene matches: 0. Germline V lookup: CDR1 MNHEY, CDR2 SVGAGI. The CDR3 DNA reads as TGTGCCAGCAGTTACGACAGGGGGGAAAAACTGTTTTTT. Its protein product is CASSYDRGEKLFF.

The V gene is TRBV2, the J gene TRBJ1-2; D is possibly TRBD1 (5 bases). CDR3 length equals 15 residues. Per the germline V gene, CDR1 is SNHLY and CDR2 is FYNNEI. V was clipped by 3 bases and J by 4 bases, with 15 bases between them. This chain's CDR3 is CASSEGVGGTYGYTF. DNA for the CDR3: TGTGCCAGCAGTGAGGGGGTGGGAGGAACCTATGGCTACACCTTC.

The chain couples TRBV7-9 to TRBJ1-1; no definite D call. Between the trimmed V and J ends, which lost 4 bases and 1 base, there was a span of 10 bases. Germline loops: CDR1 SEHNR, CDR2 FQNEAQ (reference sequence). This CDR3 is 14 amino acids long. The CDR3 DNA is TGTGCCAGCAGCTCCGCCGACGGGAACACTGAAGCTTTCTTT. Its protein is CASSSADGNTEAFF.

For this clonotype: It may be a read error: a sequence one base away is much more abundant. The chain carries TRBV7-2 and TRBJ1-1; the D gene is possibly TRBD1 (5 bases). In germline, CDR1 is SGHTA, CDR2 FQGNSA. This CDR3 is 13 amino acids long. V was trimmed by 11 bases and J by 5 bases, leaving 18 bases between them. The CDR3 nucleotides are TGTGCCGGCACCCTCCCCAGGGATACTGAAGCTTTCTTT. Its translation: CAGTLPRDTEAFF.

V is TRBV2 and J is TRBJ2-2; 8 bases fit TRBD1. With 3 bases clipped from V and 0 bases from J, the junction kept 6 bases outside the gene matches. The germline gives CDR1 SNHLY, CDR2 FYNNEI. CDR3 length: 17 residues. The CDR3 DNA reads TGTGCCAGCAGTGACCCCTTGGACAGGGCGAACACCGGGGAGCTGTTTTTT. Amino acids: CASSDPLDRANTGELFF. The entire variable domain, with the rest obtained from reference TRBV2 and TRBJ2-2, is as follows: EPEVTQTPSHQVTQMGQEVILRCVPISNHLYFYWYRQILGQKVEFLVSFYNNEISEKSEIFDDQFSVERPDGSNFTLKIRSTKLEDSAMYFCASSDPLDRANTGELFFGEGSRLTVL.

With regard to this clonotype: At one boundary the junction diverges from the germline segment, which might be a read error. The genes are TRBV10-3 and TRBJ1-2; D remains ambiguous. CDR3 length equals 12 residues. Germline loops: CDR1 ENHRY, CDR2 SYGVKD. The CDR3 is CAIMVQTYGYTF. In DNA, the CDR3 is TGTGCTATCATGGTACAGACCTATGGCTACACCTTC.

This clonotype appeared once. The V gene is TRBV10-2, the J gene TRBJ2-5, with 10 positions matching TRBD1. The CDR3 is made up of 16 amino acids. Germline V lookup: CDR1 WSHSY, CDR2 SAAADI. V shed 6 bases and J 2 bases; nucleotides not matched to a gene: 9. The CDR3 DNA reads as TGCGCCAGCAGGCGACCTGGGACAGGGGAACAAGAGACCCAGTACTTC. It is translated as CASRRPGTGEQETQYF.

DNA for the CDR3: TGTGCCACCAGTGACGCCAGGGGTTTGGAGACCCAGTACTTC. Its translation: CATSDARGLETQYF. V and J are TRBV24-1 and TRBJ2-5, with a tentative D call TRBD1 (6 bases). The CDR3 length is 14 residues. Per germline, CDR1 KGHDR and CDR2 SFDVKD. V lost 4 bases, J lost 5 bases, and 13 bases lay in between.

J is TRBJ1-6 and V is TRBV7-3; D is unresolved. The CDR3 length is 13 residues. V lost 8 bases and J lost 10, with 15 bases in between. Germline CDR1 SGHTA, CDR2 FQGTGA. The CDR3 region has the DNA TGTGCCAGCGGCCTACTTTCAGGATCACCCCTCCACTTT. Translation: CASGLLSGSPLHF.

The gene calls are TRBV24-1 and TRBJ2-3; D gene uncertain. The CDR3 length is 12 residues. Germline CDR1 KGHDR, CDR2 SFDVKD. The V end was cut by 0 bases, the J end by 6 bases, with 3 bases between. CDR3 in DNA: TGTGCCACCAGTGATTTGGACGATACGCAGTATTTT. Translated: CATSDLDDTQYF.